Below, 31 T cell receptor beta chains from the same sample are listed, as sequenced in a study of blood T cell repertoires in COVID-19 (dated by TCRdb to 2020 to 2022). Receptors were amplified or captured by the immunoSEQ multiplex PCR assay. Held by TCRdb, this immuneACCESS table contains in-frame sequences only and omits some clones. Under half of the omission traces to an unresolved V gene where checked; the cause of the rest is unknown. This sample has about 200,000 clones in its table, and almost 85% of those were observed once. The ten largest clones capture about 5.1% of the sample. Sequenced: peripheral blood. Receptors were obtained from a woman in her 70s with active or convalescent COVID-19.

CDR3 sequence: CAPIGTGRPYSNQPQHF. The CDR3 DNA follows: TGTGCCCCTATCGGGACAGGGCGACCTTATAGCAATCAGCCCCAGCATTTT. This chain links TRBV28 with TRBJ1-5; 9 bases align to TRBD1. V was clipped by 11 bases and J by 0 bases; unmatched bases: 14. The CDR3 sequence is 17 residues long. CDR1 MDHEN and CDR2 SYDVKM come from the germline V gene.

V usage is TRBV18 and J usage is TRBJ2-7; tentatively, D is TRBD1 (5 bases). Per the germline V gene, CDR1 is KGHSH and CDR2 is LQKENI. V dropped 3 bases and J dropped 2 bases, with 17 bases sitting between them. This CDR3 has 16 amino acids. CDR3 protein: CASSPPGRGSTYEQYF. CDR3 sequence (DNA): TGTGCCAGCTCACCCCCAGGTAGGGGCAGTACCTACGAGCAGTACTTC.

The chain uses TRBV2 and TRBJ2-7, with D perhaps matching TRBD2 (6 bases). V lost 6 bases and J 3 bases, leaving 15 bases between the germline ends. The CDR3 contains 14 residues. Germline values: CDR1 SNHLY, CDR2 FYNNEI. The CDR3 DNA reads TGTGCCAGCAGAGGACTCCGGACTATCTACGAGCAGTACTTC. This encodes CASRGLRTIYEQYF.

V gene TRBV13 combines with J gene TRBJ2-3, with TRBD2 matching over 9 bases. Trimming cost V 1 base and J 0 bases; bases outside gene matches: 14. The CDR3 consists of 20 residues. Germline lookup yields CDR1 PRHDT and CDR2 FYEKMQ (reference sequence). The CDR3: CASSLVRAGGPGGSTDTQYF. In DNA, the CDR3 is TGTGCCAGCAGCTTAGTTCGGGCGGGAGGGCCCGGGGGAAGCACAGATACGCAGTATTTT.

The chain links TRBV4-2 to TRBJ2-3, with 9 bases that match TRBD2. The CDR3 contains 22 residues. CDR1 is LGHNA, CDR2 YNFKEQ, per germline. V shed 1 base, J shed 5 bases, and the junction held 25 bases outside the gene matches. The CDR3 nucleotides read TGTGCCAGCAGCCAAGGCTACATCCTCACAGACCGCGGGAGGGAAGGGGAAGATACGCAGTATTTT. Translating gives CASSQGYILTDRGREGEDTQYF.

The chain joins TRBV19 to TRBJ2-1; 10 bases line up with TRBD2. V lost 2 bases and J lost 1; bases outside the gene matches: 5. The CDR3 covers 17 residues. The germline gives CDR1 LNHDA, CDR2 SQIVND (reference sequence). The CDR3 region has the DNA TGTGCCAGTAGTATAAGGAGCGGGAGGGGATCCTACAATGAGCAGTTCTTC. This sequence encodes CASSIRSGRGSYNEQFF.

In DNA form, the CDR3 reads TGTGCCAGCAGCGGACAGGTGAACACTGAAGCTTTCTTT. Translating gives CASSGQVNTEAFF. V is TRBV5-4 and J is TRBJ1-1; 7 nucleotides match TRBD1. The germline V gene has CDR1 SGHNT and CDR2 YYREEE (reference sequence). After removal of 4 bases from V and 0 bases from J, the junction contained 0 bases not matched to a gene. This CDR3 has 13 residues.

This chain uses TRBV7-9 with TRBJ2-1, with 9 bases matching TRBD2. This CDR3 spans 14 amino acids. Trimming removed 4 bases from V and 5 bases from J; junction bases left unmatched: 3. Germline V gene sequence: CDR1 SEHNR, CDR2 FQNEAQ (reference sequence). DNA for the CDR3: TGTGCCAGCAGCTCGGGACTAGCAGACAATGAGCAGTTCTTC. Its protein product is CASSSGLADNEQFF.

This chain joins TRBV5-1 and TRBJ2-3; D is possibly TRBD1 (6 bases). V was pared by 3 bases and J by 0 bases, with 11 bases between. The CDR3 loop spans 15 amino acids. Per the germline V gene, CDR1 is SGHRS and CDR2 is YFSETQ. The CDR3 sequence: CASSSAGASTDTQYF. The CDR3 DNA follows: TGCGCCAGCAGCTCAGCAGGGGCTAGCACAGATACGCAGTATTTT.

V usage is TRBV18 and J usage is TRBJ1-4; D perhaps matches TRBD1 (6 bases). This CDR3 is built from 13 residues. Germline values: CDR1 KGHSH, CDR2 LQKENI. Trimming shortened V by 2 bases and J by 8 bases, and 9 bases separated the two germline ends. The CDR3 protein is CASSPTGTEKLFF. In DNA form, the CDR3 reads TGTGCCAGCTCACCAACCGGGACAGAAAAACTGTTTTTT.

J is TRBJ2-2 and V is TRBV7-3; 11 bases agree with TRBD2. Germline V gene lookup returns CDR1 SGHTA and CDR2 FQGTGA. V lost 6 bases, J lost 7 bases, and 13 bases stayed unmatched. This CDR3 contains 17 residues. This CDR3 is CASSSGLAGALGGELFF. The CDR3 DNA sequence: TGTGCCAGCAGTTCAGGACTAGCGGGCGCCCTGGGCGGGGAGCTGTTTTTT.

Only a few counts were recorded for this clone. J is TRBJ2-7 and V is TRBV30, with TRBD2 matching 8 bases. Losses at the gene ends were 2 bases for V and 6 bases for J; bases not matched to a gene: 15. The CDR3 runs 16 residues. CDR1 GTSNPN and CDR2 SVGIG come from the germline V gene (reference sequence). The CDR3 DNA reads TGTGCCTGGAGTCAGGGGCTAGCGGGTTCCCCTAGCGAGCAGTACTTC. Its translation: CAWSQGLAGSPSEQYF.

This sequence joins TRBV5-6 and TRBJ2-6; no clear D. Trimming took 1 base from V and 0 from J, leaving 11 bases between them. CDR1 SGHDT and CDR2 YYEEEE come from the germline V gene. The CDR3 runs 17 residues. CDR3 coding DNA: TGTGCCAGCAGCTTGTATGGCTTACCCTCTGGGGCCAACGTCCTGACTTTC. Its protein product is CASSLYGLPSGANVLTF.

The chain is built from TRBV10-3 and TRBJ1-4, with a weak D call TRBD1 (5 bases). The CDR3 sequence is 14 residues long. Germline loops: CDR1 ENHRY, CDR2 SYGVKD. V was shortened by 2 bases and J by 7 bases, with 11 bases between the two germline ends. Written as DNA, the CDR3 is TGTGCCATCAGTGAGGGGATCGGGGGTGAAAAACTGTTTTTT. Encoded protein: CAISEGIGGEKLFF.

The V and J genes are TRBV7-3 and TRBJ2-2; 8 positions agree with TRBD2. The CDR3 consists of 15 residues. CDR1 SGHTA and CDR2 FQGTGA come from the germline V gene. V lost 5 bases, J lost 8 bases, and 10 bases stayed unmatched. Here the CDR3 reads CASSHLTAGAGELFF. The CDR3 DNA is TGTGCCAGCAGCCATCTAACAGCGGGAGCTGGGGAGCTGTTTTTT. Drawing the rest from reference TRBV7-3 and TRBJ2-2, the complete variable domain is GAGVSQTPSNKVTEKGKYVELRCDPISGHTALYWYRQSLGQGPEFLIYFQGTGAADDSGLPNDRFFAVRPEGSVSTLKIQRTERGDSAVYLCASSHLTAGAGELFFGEGSRLTVL.

This chain connects TRBV14 to TRBJ2-1; 9 nucleotides align to TRBD2. The CDR3 runs to 13 residues. Trimming removed 4 bases from V and 7 bases from J; junction bases left unmatched: 2. CDR1 is SGHDN, CDR2 FVKESK, per germline. The CDR3 reads CASSPTSGNEQFF. For the CDR3, the DNA is TGTGCCAGCAGCCCGACTAGCGGTAATGAGCAGTTCTTC.

The V gene is TRBV3-1 (or the pseudogene TRBV3-2), the J gene TRBJ2-1, with 14 bases identical to TRBD2. Losses at the gene ends were 4 bases for V and 4 bases for J; bases not matched to a gene: 12. Germline assignment: CDR1 LGHDT and CDR2 YNNKEL (reference sequence). This CDR3 has 19 amino acids. The CDR3 coding sequence is TGTGCCAGCAGCCTTCGAGGGACTAGCGGGAGTTTGAAGTACAATGAGCAGTTCTTC. Translated, it gives CASSLRGTSGSLKYNEQFF.

The chain employs TRBV30 and TRBJ2-7, with TRBD1 identical over 7 bases. Per germline, CDR1 GTSNPN and CDR2 SVGIG (reference sequence). V shed 0 bases and J 5 bases; nucleotides not matched to a gene: 10. This CDR3 region has 15 residues. The CDR3 DNA follows: TGTGCCTGGAGTGTAGGGGGCGATACCCTTCACGAGCAGTACTTC. It encodes CAWSVGGDTLHEQYF.

The gene calls are TRBV19 and TRBJ2-7; 10 positions agree with TRBD1. The CDR3 sequence is 16 residues long. The V segment lost 5 bases and the J segment 3 bases; nucleotides outside the gene matches: 10. Per germline, CDR1 LNHDA and CDR2 SQIVND (reference sequence). Here the CDR3 DNA reads TGTGCCAGTAGTCCACGTCCCGGGACAGGGGACTACGAGCAGTACTTC. Translated, it gives CASSPRPGTGDYEQYF.

The chain recombines TRBV5-1 with TRBJ2-5, with 7 bases fitting TRBD2. Germline CDR1 reads SGHRS; CDR2 reads YFSETQ. The CDR3 totals 16 residues. V lost 4 bases, J lost 4 bases, and 13 bases stayed unmatched. The DNA for the CDR3 is TGCGCCAGCAGCCCCTTAGGCGCGGGAGTGGGAGAGACCCAGTACTTC. Translation: CASSPLGAGVGETQYF.

This chain joins TRBV5-4 and TRBJ2-7; weak D call: TRBD1 (5 bases). This CDR3 is 11 amino acids long. Trimming took 5 bases from V and 3 from J, leaving 6 bases between them. Germline CDR1 is SGHNT and CDR2 is YYREEE (reference sequence). Here the CDR3 reads CASSRGYEQYF. As DNA, the CDR3 is TGTGCCAGCAGTAGGGGCTACGAGCAGTACTTC.

The gene calls are TRBV28 and TRBJ2-3; 8 nucleotides agree with TRBD2. Germline-derived CDR1 and CDR2 are MDHEN and SYDVKM. V trimming: 3 bases; J trimming: 3 bases; junction bases outside the gene matches: 14. This CDR3 is built from 18 residues. CDR3 in amino acids: CASSFFTSGTRRTDTQYF. CDR3 coding DNA: TGTGCCAGCAGTTTCTTTACATCCGGGACTAGAAGGACAGATACGCAGTATTTT.

CDR3 DNA sequence: TGTGCCAGCAGTTATCGTAGCGGGAGGACCCAAGAGACCCAGTACTTC. Translation gives CASSYRSGRTQETQYF. The rearrangement joins TRBV6-5 to TRBJ2-5, with TRBD2 identical over 10 bases. Germline V gene lookup returns CDR1 MNHEY and CDR2 SVGAGI. Losses at the gene ends were 3 bases for V and 1 base for J; bases not matched to a gene: 5. This CDR3 has 16 residues.

V and J are TRBV19 and TRBJ2-7; 7 nucleotides align to TRBD1. CDR3 size: 14 residues. Per germline, CDR1 LNHDA and CDR2 SQIVND (reference sequence). Germline trimming cut 5 bases from V and 2 bases from J; bases unmatched to any gene: 6. The CDR3 sequence is CASSFRDSTYEQYF. CDR3 bases: TGTGCCAGTAGTTTCCGGGACAGCACCTACGAGCAGTACTTC.

V usage is TRBV18 and J usage is TRBJ1-2; D is possibly TRBD1 (6 bases). V was shortened by 5 bases and J by 3 bases, with 19 bases between the two germline ends. Germline CDR1 and CDR2: KGHSH and LQKENI. CDR3 size: 16 residues. CDR3 sequence: CASSEQGSSTDYGYTF. In DNA form, the CDR3 reads TGTGCCAGCTCAGAACAGGGCTCCTCTACGGACTATGGCTACACCTTC.

The CDR3 sequence is CASSYGTGVLAIQYF. The CDR3, as DNA: TGCGCCAGCAGCTACGGGACAGGGGTGTTGGCCATTCAGTACTTC. The chain uses TRBV5-1 and TRBJ2-4; 10 bases match TRBD1. Germline CDR1 SGHRS, CDR2 YFSETQ. The length of the CDR3 is 15 residues. V gave up 3 bases and J gave up 9 bases; unmatched junction bases: 9.

The chain couples TRBV18 to TRBJ1-5; TRBD1 aligns across 10 bases. J lost 0 bases, V lost 2 bases, and 13 bases had no gene match. Germline V gene sequence: CDR1 KGHSH, CDR2 LQKENI. The CDR3 runs to 20 residues. The CDR3, as DNA: TGTGCCAGCTCACCAGGAGCGACAGGGGGCGTGGGGTATAGCAATCAGCCCCAGCATTTT. It translates to CASSPGATGGVGYSNQPQHF.

In this sample, this clone turned up once. The genes are TRBV3-1 (or the pseudogene TRBV3-2) and TRBJ2-7; 9 nucleotides match TRBD1. The germline V gene encodes CDR1 LGHDT and CDR2 YNNKEL (reference sequence). Losses at the gene ends were 1 base for V and 3 bases for J; bases not matched to a gene: 1. This CDR3 is built from 14 residues. This chain's CDR3 is CASSQAGQGYEQYF. The CDR3 bases are TGTGCCAGCAGCCAAGCGGGACAGGGCTACGAGCAGTACTTC.

The chain recombines TRBV6-5 with TRBJ1-5; D possibly corresponds to TRBD1 (5 bases). Trimming pared 8 bases from V and 2 bases from J, leaving 13 bases between. CDR3 length equals 14 residues. CDR1 is MNHEY, CDR2 SVGAGI, per germline. In nucleotides, the CDR3 is TGTGCCAGCCTTGGGGGGACTGGCAATCAGCCCCAGCATTTT. It yields the protein CASLGGTGNQPQHF.

This sequence joins TRBV5-1 and TRBJ1-1; 7 bases are a match to TRBD1. Germline V gene lookup returns CDR1 SGHRS and CDR2 YFSETQ. CDR3 length equals 15 residues. The ends lost 4 bases at V and 1 base at J; junction bases unmatched: 7. CDR3 sequence: CASSTGQDPNTEAFF. CDR3 coding DNA: TGCGCCAGCAGCACAGGACAGGACCCGAACACTGAAGCTTTCTTT.

The V and J genes are TRBV2 and TRBJ2-7; D might be TRBD1 (6 bases). The length of the CDR3 is 17 residues. The germline V and J ends were trimmed by 7 bases and 0 bases, with 22 bases remaining between them. CDR1 and CDR2 (germline): SNHLY, FYNNEI. The CDR3 protein is CASKKGVSGPGSYEQYF. CDR3 DNA sequence: TGTGCCAGCAAGAAGGGGGTATCGGGACCCGGCTCCTACGAGCAGTACTTC. The variable domain in full, with the rest retrieved from reference TRBV2 and TRBJ2-7, is EPEVTQTPSHQVTQMGQEVILRCVPISNHLYFYWYRQILGQKVEFLVSFYNNEISEKSEIFDDQFSVERPDGSNFTLKIRSTKLEDSAMYFCASKKGVSGPGSYEQYFGPGTRLTVT.